This TCR beta chain was obtained from a study of a mutant IDH1 vaccine in newly diagnosed glioma. Study-level background: The start of vaccination came 4-6 weeks after radiotherapy alone, or with temozolomide cycles. Scheduled at week 35, visit V12 preceded visit V13, held at week 47.

Germline V gene lookup returns CDR1 SGDLS and CDR2 YYNGEE. The CDR3 is 12 amino acids. V was pared by 4 bases and J by 5 bases, with 10 bases between. Generated by immunoSEQ multiplex PCR, the TCRdb table keeps only in-frame clones and is missing some. The repertoire holds tens of thousands of clones, with about 90% as singletons. Comments on this clone: Its target is not known.

Time point here: week 35, safety follow-up. Doses comprised 300 ug of mutant IDH1 20-mer peptide each, plus topical imiquimod. Donors had new IDH1-mutant astrocytomas of WHO grade 3 or 4 (ATRX-lost). The chain carries TRBV9 and TRBJ2-7; a possible D gene is TRBD2 (5 bases). The sample here was PBMCs, taken from a glioma patient whose treatment included an IDH1 peptide vaccine. The clonotype originates from a man in his forties or fifties with glioma. CDR3 bases: TGTGCCAGCAGCTCCCAGACTAACGAGCAGTACTTC. This translates into CASSSQTNEQYF.